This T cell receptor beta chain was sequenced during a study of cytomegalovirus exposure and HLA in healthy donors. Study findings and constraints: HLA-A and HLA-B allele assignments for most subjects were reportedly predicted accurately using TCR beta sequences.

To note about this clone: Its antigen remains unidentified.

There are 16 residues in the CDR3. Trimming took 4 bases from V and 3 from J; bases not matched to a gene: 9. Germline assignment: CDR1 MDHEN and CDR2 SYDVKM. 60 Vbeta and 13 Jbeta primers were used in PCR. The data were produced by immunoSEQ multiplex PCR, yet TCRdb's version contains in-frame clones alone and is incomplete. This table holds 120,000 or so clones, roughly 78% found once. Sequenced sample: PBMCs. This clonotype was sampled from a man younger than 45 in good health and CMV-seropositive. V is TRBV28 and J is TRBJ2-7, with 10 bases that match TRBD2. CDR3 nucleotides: TGTGCCAGCAGTTCTAGGGCAAGCGGGAGGGTCTACGAGCAGTACTTC. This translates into CASSSRASGRVYEQYF.